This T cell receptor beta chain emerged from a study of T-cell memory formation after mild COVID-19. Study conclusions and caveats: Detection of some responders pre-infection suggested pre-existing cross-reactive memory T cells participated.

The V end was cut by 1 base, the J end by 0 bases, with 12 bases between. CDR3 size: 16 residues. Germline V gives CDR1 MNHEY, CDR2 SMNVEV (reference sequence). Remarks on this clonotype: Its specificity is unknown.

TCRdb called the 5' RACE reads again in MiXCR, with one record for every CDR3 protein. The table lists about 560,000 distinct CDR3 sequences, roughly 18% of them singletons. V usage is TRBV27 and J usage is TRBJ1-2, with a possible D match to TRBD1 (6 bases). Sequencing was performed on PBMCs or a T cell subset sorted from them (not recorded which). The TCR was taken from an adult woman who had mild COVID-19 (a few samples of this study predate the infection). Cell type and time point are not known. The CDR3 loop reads CASSLLGAHTNYGYTF. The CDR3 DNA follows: TGTGCCAGCAGTTTATTGGGGGCCCATACTAACTATGGCTACACCTTC.